This entry lists 6 T cell receptor beta chains sequenced from one sample in a study of CD8 T cells in ankylosing spondylitis. Each CDR3 protein gets one entry after TCRdb re-called the 5' RACE reads with MiXCR. The sample shows 200,000 to 250,000 distinct CDR3 sequences, approximately 11% of them seen only once. What was sequenced was blood, either unsorted or a sorted T cell fraction (not recorded which). Receptors were obtained from a male donor with ankylosing spondylitis or in good health (not recorded which).

About this clonotype: A much larger clone lies one base from this, so it may be a read error. The chain has TRBV7-8 and TRBJ2-7, with D unclear. The germline V gene encodes CDR1 SGHVS and CDR2 FQNEAQ. V lost 1 base and J lost 6, with 4 bases in between. The CDR3 totals 11 residues. The CDR3 loop reads CASSLDFEQYF. The DNA of the CDR3 is TGTGCCAGCAGCTTAGATTTCGAGCAGTACTTC. The variable domain in full, completed from reference TRBV7-8 and TRBJ2-7, reads GAGVSQSPRYKVAKRGQDVALRCDPISGHVSLFWYQQALGQGPEFLTYFQNEAQLDKSGLPSDRFFAERPEGSVSTLKIQRTQQEDSAVYLCASSLDFEQYFGPGTRLTVT.

This clonotype was detected many times. The gene calls are TRBV28 and TRBJ2-3; D may be TRBD1 (5 bases). Germline loops: CDR1 MDHEN, CDR2 SYDVKM. The CDR3 is 15 amino acids. With 2 bases removed from V and 4 bases from J, the gap between germline ends came to 13 bases. CDR3 loop: CASSLRRQGPDTQYF. CDR3 nucleotides: TGTGCCAGCAGTTTAAGGCGGCAGGGCCCAGATACGCAGTATTTT.

This clonotype was observed at least ten times. This sequence joins TRBV5-8 and TRBJ2-3; D is ambiguous. Germline CDR1 is SGHTS and CDR2 is YDEGEE. CDR3 length: 15 residues. V lost 4 bases and J 0 bases, leaving 12 bases between the germline ends. Written as DNA, the CDR3 is TGTGCCAGCAGCCAGGAAGAGACTAGCACAGATACGCAGTATTTT. The encoded protein is CASSQEETSTDTQYF.

The chain carries TRBV5-6 and TRBJ2-4; perhaps TRBD2 as D (7 bases). Germline values: CDR1 SGHDT, CDR2 YYEEEE. CDR3 length equals 16 residues. V gave up 6 bases and J gave up 6 bases, with 22 bases separating them. The CDR3 bases are TGTGCCAGCACCCTGGAGGGGGGGGTAGAAGGAAACATTCAGTACTTC. This translates into CASTLEGGVEGNIQYF.

This clonotype was counted only a few times. The J gene is TRBJ2-3, the V gene TRBV19, with 7 bases fitting TRBD2. J gave up 0 bases and V 4 bases, and 7 bases lay outside the gene matches. CDR3 length equals 16 residues. CDR1 is LNHDA, CDR2 SQIVND, per germline (reference sequence). CDR3 nucleotide sequence: TGTGCCAGTAGTAGGTTGCGGGGGTCAAGCACAGATACGCAGTATTTT. This encodes CASSRLRGSSTDTQYF. The full variable domain, its missing parts supplied by reference TRBV19 and TRBJ2-3, is DGGITQSPKYLFRKEGQNVTLSCEQNLNHDAMYWYRQDPGQGLRLIYYSQIVNDFQKGDIAEGYSVSREKKESFPLTVTSAQKNPTAFYLCASSRLRGSSTDTQYFGPGTRLTVL.

This clonotype was recorded a few times. Germline is not matched at one junction end, which may reflect a read error. The chain is built from TRBV20-1 and TRBJ2-5, with D hard to call. The CDR3 consists of 14 residues. Germline values: CDR1 DFQATT, CDR2 SNEGSKA (reference sequence). The CDR3 region is CSARGTDDQESQYF. CDR3 sequence (DNA): TGCAGTGCTAGAGGGACGGACGACCAAGAGTCCCAGTACTTC.